This T cell receptor (beta chain) stems from a study of cytomegalovirus exposure and HLA in healthy donors. Study observations and caveats: There were fewer than 200 TCR beta chains listed as cytomegalovirus-associated.

The length of the CDR3 is 17 residues. Germline CDR1 and CDR2: SGHVS and FNYEAQ. Trimming at V came to 0 bases and at J to 1 base, leaving 8 bases not matched to a gene. TCRdb keeps only in-frame clones here, not all; method: immunoSEQ multiplex PCR. Among hundreds of thousands of clones listed, around 87% were seen once. Concerning this clone: Antigen: not known.

The donors belonged to the roughly 120-subject validation cohort, separate from the roughly 650-subject first cohort. The chain joins TRBV7-6 to TRBJ2-5; TRBD2 aligns across 7 bases. Sequenced input: PBMCs. The source of this sequence is a woman aged 18-29 years in good health and CMV-seropositive. CDR3 region: CASSLATSQGGQETQYF. In nucleotides, the CDR3 is TGTGCCAGCAGCTTAGCGACTAGCCAGGGTGGCCAAGAGACCCAGTACTTC.